The T cell receptor beta chain described here comes from a study of vaccination and CD4 T cells after COVID-19. The germline V gene encodes CDR1 LNHNV and CDR2 YYDKDF (reference sequence). Trimming stripped 1 base from V and 0 bases from J, with 7 bases between. The CDR3 has 15 residues. Treatment: approximately nine-day PBMC culture with coronavirus spike peptide pools or control peptides (ViraFEST assay). On this clonotype: The antigen remains undetermined.

Scientists ran DNA taken from cultured CD4+ T cells through the Oncomine TCR Beta short-read assay for sequencing. TCRdb ran MiXCR on the PCR reads and lists one entry per CDR3 protein. The sample yields around 16,000 distinct CDR3 sequences, 55% to 85% seen once. The sequencing input was CD4+ T cells from blood, cultured in vitro. This receptor was taken from a human donor who had recovered from COVID-19. This rearrangement joins TRBV15 to TRBJ2-4, with D maybe TRBD2 (6 bases). The CDR3 loop reads CATSRGGLAKNIQYF. The CDR3 region has the DNA TGTGCCACCAGCAGAGGGGGACTAGCCAAAAACATTCAGTACTTC.